This T cell receptor (beta chain) was sequenced during a study of T cells in Graves' hyperthyroidism and ophthalmopathy. Points from the study as a whole: Most thyroid-expanded clonotypes above 0.001 were also found in blood.

In this sample, this clonotype turned up many times. Its specificity is not known. Amplification of TCR beta CDR3 regions used RNA as the template. The study used the HTBI primer set for a first-round RT-PCR of the TCR CDR3. TCRdb ran MiXCR on the multiplex PCR reads and lists one entry per CDR3 protein. The top ten clones hold over 11% of a sample with about 510,000 distinct CDR3 sequences, 11% to 15% of them seen once. The source is a woman aged 40-49 years with Graves' hyperthyroidism. Specimen: blood.

The CDR3 nucleotides read TGTGCCAGCAGCTCGTTGGGATCTAACCTGGACTATGGCTACACCTTC. Its protein is CASSSLGSNLDYGYTF. V and J are TRBV28 and TRBJ1-2, with D hard to call. This CDR3 has 16 residues. CDR1 is MDHEN, CDR2 SYDVKM, per germline. V was shortened by 6 bases and J by 3 bases, with 20 bases between the two germline ends.